The table lists the clone carrying this T cell receptor (beta chain) with a count of one. Patients selected for sequencing had displayed CD8+CD57+ cell expansion by flow cytometry. This sample was taken from a study of CD8+CD57+ T cells in acquired aplastic anemia. Germline values: CDR1 MNHEY, CDR2 SMNVEV (reference sequence). The CDR3 is made up of 17 amino acids. Trimming removed 2 bases at V and 4 bases at J, with 20 bases between. It was genomic DNA that served as the template for profiling TCR beta VDJ and CDR3. TCRdb ran MiXCR on the reads and lists one entry per CDR3 protein. The table has some 170,000 distinct CDR3 sequences, around half seen once.

V usage is TRBV27 and J usage is TRBJ2-5; D perhaps matches TRBD2 (6 bases). The source of this sequence is a human donor with aplastic anemia. Material for sequencing was sorted CD4+, CD8+, or CD8+CD57+ T cells (not recorded which) from PBMCs. The CDR3 DNA reads as TGTGCCAGCAGTTTAAGGTCGCCTTCGGGGGTGAGAGAGACCCAGTACTTC. Protein sequence: CASSLRSPSGVRETQYF.